Shown below are 27 T cell receptor beta chains from a single sample sequenced in a study of cytomegalovirus exposure and HLA in healthy donors. Vbeta (60) and Jbeta (13) primers were used in the PCR. The table came from immunoSEQ multiplex PCR; TCRdb's copy has only in-frame clones and leaves some out. The sample table sets out under 200,000 clones. The specimen was PBMCs. These receptors were collected from a woman aged 18-29 years in good health and CMV-seropositive.

The V call is TRBV2, the J call TRBJ1-2; tentative D call: TRBD1 (5 bases). With 3 bases removed from V and 4 bases from J, the gap between germline ends came to 12 bases. The CDR3 extends over 14 amino acids. CDR1 is SNHLY, CDR2 FYNNEI, per germline. Here the CDR3 DNA reads TGTGCCAGCAGTGAGGAGGGGCCCCCCTATGGCTACACCTTC. Its translation is CASSEEGPPYGYTF.

V usage is TRBV6-1 and J usage is TRBJ1-5, with 7 bases fitting TRBD1. Germline V CDR1 and CDR2: MNHNS, SASEGT. Trimming cost V 2 bases and J 0 bases; bases outside gene matches: 13. The CDR3 runs to 19 residues. The CDR3, as DNA: TGTGCCAGCAGTGAATTCTCCTGGGACAGCCCTTATAGCAATCAGCCCCAGCATTTT. This sequence encodes CASSEFSWDSPYSNQPQHF.

This rearrangement joins TRBV19 to TRBJ1-1; D unclear. CDR1 LNHDA and CDR2 SQIVND come from the germline V gene (reference sequence). This CDR3 is built from 11 residues. Trimming removed 3 bases from V and 6 bases from J, with 5 bases in between. The CDR3: CASSILSEAFF. DNA of the CDR3: TGTGCCAGTAGTATCTTGTCTGAAGCTTTCTTT. The whole variable domain, filled in from reference TRBV19 and TRBJ1-1, reads DGGITQSPKYLFRKEGQNVTLSCEQNLNHDAMYWYRQDPGQGLRLIYYSQIVNDFQKGDIAEGYSVSREKKESFPLTVTSAQKNPTAFYLCASSILSEAFFGQGTRLTVV.

J is TRBJ2-1 and V is TRBV11-2, with 11 bases identical to TRBD2. The CDR3 length is 15 residues. The J segment lost 4 bases and the V segment lost 7 bases, leaving 6 bases of the junction unmatched. CDR1 SGHAT and CDR2 FQNNGV come from the germline V gene. The CDR3 DNA follows: TGTGCCAGCACCCCGTTAGCGGGAGGGTACAATGAGCAGTTCTTC. Translating it yields CASTPLAGGYNEQFF. Using reference TRBV11-2 and TRBJ2-1 for the parts outside the CDR3, the full variable domain is EAGVAQSPRYKIIEKRQSVAFWCNPISGHATLYWYQQILGQGPKLLIQFQNNGVVDDSQLPKDRFSAERLKGVDSTLKIQPAKLEDSAVYLCASTPLAGGYNEQFFGPGTRLTVL.

This chain links TRBV7-9 with TRBJ1-1, with no clear D. The ends were cut back, 1 base at V and 1 base at J, with 16 bases in the middle. Germline-derived CDR1 and CDR2 are SEHNR and FQNEAQ (reference sequence). The CDR3 loop spans 17 amino acids. The DNA of the CDR3 is TGTGCCAGCAGCTTAGTTGGAGGATCTGGTTCGAACACTGAAGCTTTCTTT. Translated: CASSLVGGSGSNTEAFF.

The chain recombines TRBV9 with TRBJ2-3; TRBD2 matches 11 bases. The V and J ends lost 4 bases and 2 bases, in that order; junction bases with no gene match: 6. From germline, CDR1 is SGDLS and CDR2 YYNGEE. This CDR3 comprises 16 residues. CDR3: CASSNRLAGYTDTQYF. In DNA, the CDR3 is TGTGCCAGCAGCAATCGACTAGCGGGATACACAGATACGCAGTATTTT.

The genes are TRBV10-3 and TRBJ2-1, with D hard to call. V dropped 4 bases and J dropped 6 bases, with 7 bases sitting between them. Germline lookup yields CDR1 ENHRY and CDR2 SYGVKD. This CDR3 spans 12 amino acids. CDR3 in DNA: TGTGCCATCAGTGGCCAGTCCAATGAGCAGTTCTTC. This translates into CAISGQSNEQFF.

The chain carries TRBV14 and TRBJ2-7; D is uncertain. The germline V gene has CDR1 SGHDN and CDR2 FVKESK. CDR3 size: 12 residues. Trimming removed 10 bases from V and 7 bases from J, with 17 bases in between. The CDR3 nucleotides are TGTGCCAACCAAGAGTCATCTGAGGAGCAGTACTTC. It is translated as CANQESSEEQYF.

CDR3: CASSLGLADTYEQYF. CDR3 nucleotide sequence: TGCGCCAGCAGCTTGGGGCTAGCGGACACCTACGAGCAGTACTTC. This sequence joins TRBV5-1 and TRBJ2-7; TRBD2 matches 7 bases. The CDR3 length is 15 residues. With 0 bases clipped from V and 2 bases from J, the junction kept 5 bases outside the gene matches. The germline gives CDR1 SGHRS, CDR2 YFSETQ.

The V call is TRBV14, the J call TRBJ2-7; D is unresolved. The CDR3 length is 14 residues. The V and J ends lost 4 bases and 1 base respectively, with 11 bases between them. The germline gives CDR1 SGHDN, CDR2 FVKESK. In DNA form, the CDR3 reads TGTGCCAGCAGCCTACGTGGGCGATCCTACGAGCAGTACTTC. This codes for CASSLRGRSYEQYF.

This chain uses TRBV9 with TRBJ2-1; TRBD1 matches 8 bases. The germline V gene encodes CDR1 SGDLS and CDR2 YYNGEE. V lost 0 bases, J lost 3 bases, and 2 bases stayed unmatched. The length of the CDR3 is 15 residues. CDR3 in DNA: TGTGCCAGCAGCGTAGAAGGGACAGGCTACAATGAGCAGTTCTTC. Translation: CASSVEGTGYNEQFF.

This chain connects TRBV4-2 to TRBJ2-7, with 12 nucleotides matching TRBD2. J was trimmed by 3 bases and V by 2 bases; bases with no gene match: 2. The CDR3 length is 15 residues. The germline CDR1 and CDR2 sequences are LGHNA and YNFKEQ. The CDR3 bases are TGTGCCAGCAGCCAAACTAGCGGGGGGCTCTACGAGCAGTACTTC. Encoded protein: CASSQTSGGLYEQYF.

This rearrangement joins TRBV6-5 to TRBJ1-1, with D possibly being TRBD1 (5 bases). The germline V gene encodes CDR1 MNHEY and CDR2 SVGAGI. This CDR3 has 15 amino acids. V was cut by 6 bases and J by 7 bases, with 21 bases left in between. CDR3 bases: TGTGCCAGCAGGGGGACCCTGGGAGGCTTTTTTGAAGCTTTCTTT. This encodes CASRGTLGGFFEAFF.

The CDR3 DNA is TGTGCCAGCAGCGCCTCAGCAGGAGGAACTAATGAAAAACTGTTTTTT. Its translation is CASSASAGGTNEKLFF. The chain recombines TRBV9 with TRBJ1-4; D is unclear. Germline V CDR1 and CDR2: SGDLS, YYNGEE. The V end lost 3 bases, the J end lost 1 base, and 13 bases lay between the germline ends. This CDR3 has 16 amino acids.

The chain has TRBV7-6 and TRBJ2-5; TRBD2 might be the D (6 bases). The J call is doubtful: the DNA matches TRBJ2-7 better. In germline, CDR1 is SGHVS, CDR2 FNYEAQ. The CDR3 runs to 14 residues. The CDR3 sequence is CASSDGGNYYEQYF. CDR3 DNA: TGTGCCAGCAGCGACGGGGGAAACTACTACGAGCAGTACTTC.

V and J are TRBV15 and TRBJ1-1, with 8 positions matching TRBD1. The CDR3 has 18 residues. Trimming took 1 base from V and 1 from J; bases not matched to a gene: 11. Germline CDR1 and CDR2: LNHNV and YYDKDF (reference sequence). CDR3 bases: TGTGCCACCAGCAGAGTCCAGATTAGGCAGGGGGCGAACACTGAAGCTTTCTTT. It codes for CATSRVQIRQGANTEAFF.

The rearrangement joins TRBV2 to TRBJ2-3, with D maybe TRBD1 (7 bases). Deletions cut 7 bases from V and 1 base from J, with 18 bases between. The CDR3 is 16 residues long. CDR1 and CDR2 from the germline V gene are SNHLY and FYNNEI. CDR3 residues: CASKGFGGQRTDTQYF. The CDR3 DNA is TGTGCCAGCAAGGGATTCGGGGGACAGCGCACAGATACGCAGTATTTT. Drawing the rest from reference TRBV2 and TRBJ2-3, the complete variable domain is EPEVTQTPSHQVTQMGQEVILRCVPISNHLYFYWYRQILGQKVEFLVSFYNNEISEKSEIFDDQFSVERPDGSNFTLKIRSTKLEDSAMYFCASKGFGGQRTDTQYFGPGTRLTVL.

The chain carries TRBV4-2 and TRBJ2-7, with TRBD2 identical over 8 bases. V trimming: 0 bases; J trimming: 2 bases; junction bases outside the gene matches: 3. CDR1 and CDR2 from the germline V gene are LGHNA and YNFKEQ. This CDR3 region has 15 residues. CDR3 in amino acids: CASSQDGSGTYEQYF. The CDR3 DNA follows: TGTGCCAGCAGCCAAGACGGTAGCGGGACCTACGAGCAGTACTTC.

The gene calls are TRBV4-1 and TRBJ1-2; D may be TRBD1 (5 bases). CDR1 is MGHRA, CDR2 YSYEKL, per germline. The CDR3 runs to 16 residues. The germline V and J ends were trimmed by 0 bases and 4 bases, with 15 bases remaining between them. The CDR3 region has the DNA TGCGCCAGCAGCCAAGACCTCTATGAGGGACTCTATGGCTACACCTTC. Amino acids: CASSQDLYEGLYGYTF.

This chain links TRBV28 with TRBJ1-4; 8 nucleotides agree with TRBD1. V lost 3 bases to trimming and J lost 7 bases; unmatched junction nucleotides: 4. From germline, CDR1 is MDHEN and CDR2 SYDVKM. This CDR3 contains 14 residues. CDR3 amino acids: CASSFHGQGEKLFF. CDR3 DNA sequence: TGTGCCAGCAGTTTCCACGGACAGGGTGAAAAACTGTTTTTT.

CDR3 loop: CAWSVGAGGPDEQFF. The CDR3 bases are TGTGCCTGGAGTGTCGGAGCGGGAGGGCCCGATGAGCAGTTCTTC. This chain links TRBV30 with TRBJ2-1; TRBD2 matches at 10 bases. V lost 0 bases to trimming and J lost 8 bases; unmatched junction nucleotides: 7. The CDR3 extends over 15 amino acids. CDR1 is GTSNPN, CDR2 SVGIG, per germline (reference sequence).

V gene TRBV19 combines with J gene TRBJ1-1; tentative D call: TRBD1 (6 bases). V lost 5 bases and J 1 base, leaving 8 bases between the germline ends. The CDR3 is 13 residues long. The germline gives CDR1 LNHDA, CDR2 SQIVND (reference sequence). Here the CDR3 reads CASSVTGNTEAFF. DNA of the CDR3: TGTGCCAGTAGTGTGACAGGGAACACTGAAGCTTTCTTT.

The V and J genes are TRBV5-1 and TRBJ1-1; 12 bases align to TRBD1. Germline loops: CDR1 SGHRS, CDR2 YFSETQ. The CDR3 has 19 residues. The trim removed 4 bases at V and 3 bases at J, leaving 16 bases unmatched. DNA of the CDR3: TGCGCCAGCAGCCTACAGCCTATCGGGACAGGGGGCAAGGACACTGAAGCTTTCTTT. Encoded protein: CASSLQPIGTGGKDTEAFF.

The rearrangement uses TRBV18 and TRBJ1-3, with no clear D. This CDR3 has 15 amino acids. V gave up 2 bases and J gave up 0 bases, with 8 bases separating them. Germline values: CDR1 KGHSH, CDR2 LQKENI. In DNA, the CDR3 is TGTGCCAGCTCACCAGTAGAGAGCTCTGGAAACACCATATATTTT. Protein: CASSPVESSGNTIYF.

This chain connects TRBV6-1 to TRBJ1-5; D is uncertain. The germline V gene has CDR1 MNHNS and CDR2 SASEGT. The CDR3 extends over 12 amino acids. The V and J ends lost 8 bases and 0 bases respectively, with 5 bases between them. The CDR3 region is CASGFSNQPQHF. For the CDR3, the DNA is TGTGCCAGCGGCTTTAGCAATCAGCCCCAGCATTTT.

The V and J genes are TRBV7-9 and TRBJ2-5; 13 nucleotides match TRBD2. V was pared by 6 bases and J by 5 bases, with 18 bases of the junction left unmatched. The CDR3 runs to 19 residues. Looked up from germline, CDR1 is SEHNR and CDR2 is FQNEAQ (reference sequence). Written as DNA, the CDR3 is TGTGCCAGCAGTCGTCGTTCCGGGACTAGCGGGATGGTAGGGGAGACCCAGTACTTC. Amino acids: CASSRRSGTSGMVGETQYF. Full variable domain (remainder filled in from reference TRBV7-9 and TRBJ2-5): DTGVSQNPRHKITKRGQNVTFRCDPISEHNRLYWYRQTLGQGPEFLTYFQNEAQLEKSRLLSDRFSAERPKGSFSTLEIQRTEQGDSAMYLCASSRRSGTSGMVGETQYFGPGTRLLVL.

J is TRBJ2-5 and V is TRBV5-1; unclear D gene. The germline V gene has CDR1 SGHRS and CDR2 YFSETQ. V was shortened by 2 bases and J by 3 bases, with 11 bases between the two germline ends. The CDR3 runs 14 residues. The CDR3 sequence is CASSFWREKETQYF. The CDR3 DNA follows: TGCGCCAGCAGCTTCTGGAGAGAAAAAGAGACCCAGTACTTC.